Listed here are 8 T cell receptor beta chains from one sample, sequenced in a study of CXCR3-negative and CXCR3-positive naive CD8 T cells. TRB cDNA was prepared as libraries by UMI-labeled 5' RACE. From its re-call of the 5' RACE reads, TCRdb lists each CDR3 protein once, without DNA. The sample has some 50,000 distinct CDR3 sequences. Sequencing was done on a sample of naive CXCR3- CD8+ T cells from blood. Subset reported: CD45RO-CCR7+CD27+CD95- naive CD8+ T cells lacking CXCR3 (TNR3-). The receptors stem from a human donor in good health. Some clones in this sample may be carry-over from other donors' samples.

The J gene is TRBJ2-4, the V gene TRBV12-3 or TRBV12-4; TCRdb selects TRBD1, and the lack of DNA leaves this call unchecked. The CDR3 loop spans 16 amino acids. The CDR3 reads CASSETRDRAKNIQYF.

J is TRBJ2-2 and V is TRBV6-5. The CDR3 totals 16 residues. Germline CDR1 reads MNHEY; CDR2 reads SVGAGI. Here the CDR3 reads CASSYAINGVSGELFF.

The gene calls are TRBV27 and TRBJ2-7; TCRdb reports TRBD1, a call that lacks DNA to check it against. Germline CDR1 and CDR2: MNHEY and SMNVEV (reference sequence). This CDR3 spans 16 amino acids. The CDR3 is CASSLSGDGMSYEQYF.

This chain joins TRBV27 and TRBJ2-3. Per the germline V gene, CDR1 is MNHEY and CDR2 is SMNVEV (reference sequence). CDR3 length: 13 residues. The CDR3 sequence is CASSLSSTDTQYF.

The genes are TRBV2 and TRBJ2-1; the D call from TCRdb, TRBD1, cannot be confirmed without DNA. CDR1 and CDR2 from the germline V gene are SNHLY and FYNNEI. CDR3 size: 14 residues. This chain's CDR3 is CASGSGANYNEQFF.

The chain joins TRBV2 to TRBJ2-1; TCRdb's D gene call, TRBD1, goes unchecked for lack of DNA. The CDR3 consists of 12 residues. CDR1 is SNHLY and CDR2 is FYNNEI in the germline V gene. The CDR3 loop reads CASTHPERGWLF.

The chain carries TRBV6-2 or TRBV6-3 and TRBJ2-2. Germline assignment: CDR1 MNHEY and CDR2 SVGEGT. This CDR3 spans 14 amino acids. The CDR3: CASSPLGNAGELFF.

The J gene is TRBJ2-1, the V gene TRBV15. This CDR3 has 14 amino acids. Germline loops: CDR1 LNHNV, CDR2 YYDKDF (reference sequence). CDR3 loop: CATSRASDYNEQFF.